The present entry profiles one T cell receptor (beta chain) with its context. There are 16 residues in the CDR3. The ends were cut back, 8 bases at V and 0 bases at J, with 17 bases in the middle. The germline V gene has CDR1 MNHEY and CDR2 SMNVEV (reference sequence). This sample is drawn from a study of T cell responses to AZD1222 COVID-19 vaccine. Profiled with immunoSEQ multiplex PCR; TCRdb holds only in-frame clones, not every one. The sample has 100,000 to 150,000 clones, over 90% seen once. The specimen was peripheral blood, collected on day 0 of AZD1222 vaccination. This TCR was recovered from an adult in good health. The chain carries TRBV27 and TRBJ1-5; D is possibly TRBD1 (5 bases). The CDR3 loop is CASRDNGAYSNQPQHF. The DNA of the CDR3 is TGTGCCAGCCGCGACAACGGGGCGTATAGCAATCAGCCCCAGCATTTT.